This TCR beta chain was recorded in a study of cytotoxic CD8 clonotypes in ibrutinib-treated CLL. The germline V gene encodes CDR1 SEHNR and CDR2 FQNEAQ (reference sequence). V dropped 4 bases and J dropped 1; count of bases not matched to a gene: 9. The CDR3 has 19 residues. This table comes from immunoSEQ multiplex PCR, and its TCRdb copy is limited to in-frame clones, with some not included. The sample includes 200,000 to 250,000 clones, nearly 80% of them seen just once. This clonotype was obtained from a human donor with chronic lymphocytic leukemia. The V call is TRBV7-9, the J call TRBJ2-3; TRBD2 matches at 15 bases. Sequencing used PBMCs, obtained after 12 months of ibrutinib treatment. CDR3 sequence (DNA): TGTGCCAGCAGCTCCGGACTAGCGGGAGGGCCTACCCGCACAGATACGCAGTATTTT. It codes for CASSSGLAGGPTRTDTQYF.